The 16 T cell receptor beta chains below were found in one sample sequenced in a study of shared clonotypes between healthy human individuals. Sequencing was performed with immunoSEQ multiplex PCR; in TCRdb, only in-frame clones are kept and a portion is missing. The table records over a million clones, roughly 97% of them present only once. What was sequenced was naive CD4+ T cells sorted from blood. Described subset: CD45RA+ positively selected. Source of these receptors: a young man in good health.

The V and J genes are TRBV15 and TRBJ2-1; no definite D call. The length of the CDR3 is 15 residues. Deletions cut 0 bases from V and 0 bases from J, with 6 bases between. The germline gives CDR1 LNHNV, CDR2 YYDKDF (reference sequence). Here the CDR3 reads CATSRDPSSYNEQFF. The CDR3 nucleotides read TGTGCCACCAGCAGAGATCCAAGCTCCTACAATGAGCAGTTCTTC. Looking up the rest from reference TRBV15 and TRBJ2-1 gives the full variable domain: DAMVIQNPRYQVTQFGKPVTLSCSQTLNHNVMYWYQQKSSQAPKLLFHYYDKDFNNEADTPDNFQSRRPNTSFCFLDIRSPGLGDTAMYLCATSRDPSSYNEQFFGPGTRLTVL.

The chain combines TRBV7-3 with TRBJ2-6, with D hard to call. V gave up 4 bases and J gave up 0 bases, with 10 bases separating them. The CDR3 contains 16 residues. Germline values: CDR1 SGHTA, CDR2 FQGTGA. CDR3 DNA sequence: TGTGCCAGCAGCTCCCGGTCCCTCTCTGGGGCCAACGTCCTGACTTTC. It codes for CASSSRSLSGANVLTF.

In regard to this clone: Other DNA sequences in this specimen translate into the identical CDR3. This chain uses TRBV6-1 with TRBJ2-5; possibly TRBD1 or TRBD2 for D (5 bases each). The CDR3 loop spans 15 amino acids. V was pared by 1 base and J by 1 base, with 10 bases between. Germline-derived CDR1 and CDR2 are MNHNS and SASEGT. The CDR3 region has the DNA TGTGCCAGCAGTGAAGGCCCGGGACCCCAAGAGACCCAGTACTTC. Its translation is CASSEGPGPQETQYF.

The rearrangement joins TRBV4-1 to TRBJ1-1, with TRBD1 matching over 7 bases. Germline loops: CDR1 MGHRA, CDR2 YSYEKL. CDR3 length: 14 amino acids. The ends lost 3 bases at V and 8 bases at J; junction bases unmatched: 9. In nucleotides, the CDR3 is TGCGCCAGCAGCCAGGGGACAGTCCCCTGGGAAGCTTTCTTT. It codes for CASSQGTVPWEAFF.

The genes are TRBV2 and TRBJ2-7; D possibly corresponds to TRBD2 (5 bases). V was shortened by 5 bases and J by 0 bases, with 20 bases between the two germline ends. The CDR3 totals 17 residues. From germline, CDR1 is SNHLY and CDR2 FYNNEI. The chain's CDR3 is CASSQRGRGVTSYEQYF. CDR3 nucleotide sequence: TGTGCCAGCAGTCAAAGAGGTCGGGGAGTTACCTCCTACGAGCAGTACTTC.

This clone has a single count. The genes are TRBV7-8 and TRBJ2-7; D remains unclear. This CDR3 has 17 amino acids. Germline CDR1 and CDR2: SGHVS and FQNEAQ. The germline V and J ends were trimmed by 4 bases and 3 bases, with 22 bases remaining between them. The CDR3 coding sequence is TGTGCCAGCAGCTCCAGCCCCGGCACGTTGTCTGTCTACGAGCAGTACTTC. This gives the protein CASSSSPGTLSVYEQYF. The variable domain in full, with the rest retrieved from reference TRBV7-8 and TRBJ2-7, is GAGVSQSPRYKVAKRGQDVALRCDPISGHVSLFWYQQALGQGPEFLTYFQNEAQLDKSGLPSDRFFAERPEGSVSTLKIQRTQQEDSAVYLCASSSSPGTLSVYEQYFGPGTRLTVT.

The chain employs TRBV9 and TRBJ2-1; D uncertain. Trimming cost V 0 bases and J 6 bases, with 13 bases left between them. The CDR3 totals 15 residues. CDR1 and CDR2 (germline): SGDLS, YYNGEE. CDR3 sequence reads: CASSVAQSQSNEQFF. Written as DNA, the CDR3 is TGTGCCAGCAGCGTAGCCCAATCCCAGAGCAATGAGCAGTTCTTC.

The rearrangement links TRBV5-1 to TRBJ2-1, with D uncertain. Germline V gene data show CDR1 as SGHRS and CDR2 as YFSETQ. V dropped 1 base and J dropped 7 bases, with 9 bases sitting between them. This CDR3 comprises 13 residues. The CDR3: CASSLTDANEQFF. The DNA of the CDR3 is TGCGCCAGCAGCTTGACAGACGCTAATGAGCAGTTCTTC.

This clone was picked up one time. The chain employs TRBV6-6 and TRBJ2-1; a weak D match, TRBD1 (7 bases). CDR3 length: 15 amino acids. V was shortened by 2 bases and J by 12 bases, with 20 bases between the two germline ends. Per germline, CDR1 MNHNY and CDR2 SVGAGI (reference sequence). The CDR3 spells CASSYQDRPIGGQFF. CDR3 coding DNA: TGTGCCAGCAGTTACCAGGACAGGCCCATCGGGGGGCAGTTCTTC.

This sequence joins TRBV10-1 and TRBJ2-1, with 7 positions matching TRBD2. V was pared by 4 bases and J by 4 bases, with 4 bases of the junction left unmatched. This CDR3 is 14 amino acids long. Germline V gene lookup returns CDR1 WNHNN and CDR2 SYGVQD (reference sequence). CDR3 DNA sequence: TGCGCCAGCAGTGGCGGGAGAGTGTACAATGAGCAGTTCTTC. Its translation: CASSGGRVYNEQFF.

The chain has TRBV29-1 and TRBJ2-3, with 8 bases fitting TRBD1. CDR1 and CDR2 (germline): SQVTM, ANQGSEA. The CDR3 spans 16 residues. V gave up 8 bases and J gave up 1 base; unmatched junction bases: 14. The CDR3 spells CSIQPRLDRGTDTQYF. For the CDR3, the DNA is TGCAGCATCCAACCCCGTCTGGACAGGGGCACAGATACGCAGTATTTT.

The rearrangement uses TRBV7-2 and TRBJ1-2, with D unclear. Germline V CDR1 and CDR2: SGHTA, FQGNSA. Trimming removed 2 bases from V and 4 bases from J, with 14 bases in between. The CDR3 is 15 residues long. CDR3 sequence (DNA): TGTGCCAGCAGCTTAACGCGCACCCCTGGCTATGGCTACACCTTC. This encodes CASSLTRTPGYGYTF.

This chain joins TRBV11-2 and TRBJ2-7; D call uncertain. The CDR3 is 15 residues long. The V end was cut by 5 bases, the J end by 6 bases, with 20 bases between. From germline, CDR1 is SGHAT and CDR2 FQNNGV. In DNA form, the CDR3 reads TGTGCCAGCAGCCGTCCCTTTACACAGTTTCTCGAGCAGTACTTC. Translated, it gives CASSRPFTQFLEQYF.

Here the CDR3 reads CASSPPRPTPPEAFF. CDR3 DNA: TGTGCCAGCTCACCACCACGTCCGACGCCACCTGAAGCTTTCTTT. The chain recombines TRBV18 with TRBJ1-1; no clear D. The CDR3 runs 15 residues. In germline, CDR1 is KGHSH, CDR2 LQKENI. V shed 0 bases and J shed 6 bases, with 14 bases lying between them.

The V gene is TRBV29-1, the J gene TRBJ2-7, with D uncertain. This CDR3 comprises 14 residues. Trimming cost V 7 bases and J 0 bases, with 16 bases left between them. CDR1 and CDR2 from the germline V gene are SQVTM and ANQGSEA. CDR3 DNA: TGCAGCGCGCGAAGGACGGTCAGCTCCTACGAGCAGTACTTC. Protein: CSARRTVSSYEQYF.

The chain uses TRBV7-9 and TRBJ1-1; no definite D call. There are 13 residues in the CDR3. Deletions cut 4 bases from V and 0 bases from J, with 6 bases between. The V gene's germline CDR1 is SEHNR and CDR2 FQNEAQ (reference sequence). CDR3 region: CASSSQMNTEAFF. CDR3 nucleotide sequence: TGTGCCAGCAGCTCTCAAATGAACACTGAAGCTTTCTTT.